The present entry profiles one T cell receptor beta chain with its context. No antigen is known for it. This sample was taken from a study of T cells after posttransplantation cyclophosphamide. Study observations and caveats: Tissue-infiltrating T cells from skin or gut overlapped little with blood T cells. Recipient CMV seropositivity and CMV reactivation strongly tracked TRB clonality.

Germline-derived CDR1 and CDR2 are SGDLS and YYNGEE. CDR3 length: 16 amino acids. V dropped 0 bases and J dropped 6 bases, with 16 bases sitting between them. TCRdb's table, derived via immunoSEQ multiplex PCR, lists solely in-frame clones and lacks some. The data show 40,000 to 55,000 clones, none appearing only once, with around 2.1% held by the ten largest. The receptor was derived from a man aged 40-49 years in good health, CMV-negative, and a related stem cell transplant donor. The chain joins TRBV9 to TRBJ2-1, with a possible D match to TRBD2 (6 bases). Sequencing input: PBMCs. The CDR3 DNA reads TGTGCCAGCAGCGTAGCGTCGGCTAGCGTTCGCAATGAGCAGTTCTTC. Its translation: CASSVASASVRNEQFF.